This T cell receptor beta chain stems from a study of T cell repertoires in cytomegalovirus infection. Notes on this clonotype: Its antigen is as yet unknown. A much larger clone sits a single nucleotide away, making a read error possible.

CDR1 MNHEY and CDR2 SVGAGI come from the germline V gene. The CDR3 loop spans 17 amino acids. The V segment lost 0 bases and the J segment 10 bases; nucleotides outside the gene matches: 12. A single record per CDR3 protein comes from TCRdb applying MiXCR to the reads. The sample has 750,000 to 900,000 distinct CDR3 sequences, about 28% seen once; the top ten hold 10% to 15%. This receptor was identified in a human donor in good health (CMV status not recorded). Some clones in this sample may be carry-over from other donors' samples. The J gene is TRBJ1-4, the V gene TRBV6-5; 9 bases agree with TRBD1. Sample: cultured CD8+ T cells from PBMCs, taken from culture after CMV antigen stimulation. DNA for the CDR3: TGTGCCAGCAGTTACTCGGTTACAGGGGGCCGTGGTGTAAAACTGTTTTTT. It specifies CASSYSVTGGRGVKLFF.